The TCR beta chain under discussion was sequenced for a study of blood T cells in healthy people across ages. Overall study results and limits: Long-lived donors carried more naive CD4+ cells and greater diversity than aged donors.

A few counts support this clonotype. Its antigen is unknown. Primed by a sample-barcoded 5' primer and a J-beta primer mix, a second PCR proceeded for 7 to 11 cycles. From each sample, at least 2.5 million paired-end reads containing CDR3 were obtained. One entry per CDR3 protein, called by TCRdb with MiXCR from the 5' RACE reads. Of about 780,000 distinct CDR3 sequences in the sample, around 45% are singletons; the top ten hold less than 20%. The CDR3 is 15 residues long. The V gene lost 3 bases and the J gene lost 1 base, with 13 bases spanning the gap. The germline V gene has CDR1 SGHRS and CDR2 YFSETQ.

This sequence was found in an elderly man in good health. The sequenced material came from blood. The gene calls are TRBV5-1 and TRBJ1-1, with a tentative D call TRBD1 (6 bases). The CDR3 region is CASSSTGRQNTEAFF. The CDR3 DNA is TGCGCCAGCAGCTCGACAGGACGGCAGAACACTGAAGCTTTCTTT. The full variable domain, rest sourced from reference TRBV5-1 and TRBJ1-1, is KAGVTQTPRYLIKTRGQQVTLSCSPISGHRSVSWYQQTPGQGLQFLFEYFSETQRNKGNFPGRFSGRQFSNSRSEMNVSTLELGDSALYLCASSSTGRQNTEAFFGQGTRLTVV.